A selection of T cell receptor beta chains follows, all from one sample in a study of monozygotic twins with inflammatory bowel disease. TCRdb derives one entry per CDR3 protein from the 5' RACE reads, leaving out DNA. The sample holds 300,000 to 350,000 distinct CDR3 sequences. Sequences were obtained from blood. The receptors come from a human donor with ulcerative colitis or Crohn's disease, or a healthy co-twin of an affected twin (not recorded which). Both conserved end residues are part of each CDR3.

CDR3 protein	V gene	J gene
CASSQTIWASNEQFF	TRBV4-1	TRBJ2-1
CASSPNKNIQYF	TRBV27	TRBJ2-4
CASSLKGTRDGNTIYF	TRBV12-3/TRBV12-4	TRBJ1-3
CASSYSSGRGGAKNIQYF	TRBV6-5	TRBJ2-4
CSEPGAAGADFF	TRBV20-1	TRBJ1-1
CASMEVQSSYNEQFF	TRBV12-3/TRBV12-4	TRBJ2-1
CSADKAGYNTEAFF	TRBV20-1	TRBJ1-1
CASSFSSAQETQYF	TRBV5-1	TRBJ2-5
CSARDQGGGEQYF	TRBV20-1	TRBJ2-7
CASSLRWAGRTDTQYF	TRBV7-2	TRBJ2-3
CSAVRPGISTDTQYF	TRBV20-1	TRBJ2-3
CASTKPASLTDTQYF	TRBV14	TRBJ2-3
CSARDSRTGSEQYF	TRBV20-1	TRBJ2-7
CSAAPGLITDTEAFF	TRBV20-1	TRBJ1-1
CAWSILLNTGELFF	TRBV30	TRBJ2-2
CASREGNPPTDTF	TRBV25-1	TRBJ1-2
CASSRGGAGNTIYF	TRBV7-7	TRBJ1-3
CASRLAPSPGLADTYNEQFF	TRBV12-2	TRBJ2-1
CASRLETGYQPQHF	TRBV6-1	TRBJ1-5
CASSQGGYTEAFF	TRBV4-3	TRBJ1-1
CASRTGTGNSPLHF	TRBV6-2/TRBV6-3	TRBJ1-6
CASSILGSADTF	TRBV7-2	TRBJ1-2
CASTSQGIGELFF	TRBV5-4	TRBJ2-2
CSARDHPGLTSYEQYF	TRBV20-1	TRBJ2-7
CATSRGGGLAGRFSYNEQFF	TRBV15	TRBJ2-1
CASSQMAGTEAFF	TRBV3-1	TRBJ1-1
CASSLTGMSGYQPQHF	TRBV28	TRBJ1-5
CASSRGDRTEAFF	TRBV27	TRBJ1-1
CASSFWVNDNEQFF	TRBV5-1	TRBJ2-1
CASSQDVDPRDTQYF	TRBV4-3	TRBJ2-3
CASSEAGASGSYEQYF	TRBV6-1	TRBJ2-7
CASSQPVLGNNEQFF	TRBV14	TRBJ2-1
CASSRLSGRALYEQFF	TRBV5-6	TRBJ2-1